The present entry profiles one T cell receptor beta chain with its context. Its antigen remains unknown. This record comes from a study of shared clonotypes between healthy human individuals. On sorted subsets, replicate PCRs used 150 to 250 ng DNA, or approximately 33,000 T cell genomes. Assay: immunoSEQ multiplex PCR; the TCRdb copy retains only in-frame clones and omits some. This table has about 650,000 clones, 95% appearing once. It was CD45RO-negative cells, positively selected for CCR7, that made up naive CD8 cells, with terminally differentiated effector memory CD45RA+ cells excluded. Trimming removed 1 base from V and 8 bases from J, with 9 bases in between. This CDR3 is 13 amino acids long. The germline V gene encodes CDR1 SGHAT and CDR2 FQNNGV. Regarding the study as a whole: Clonotypes shared by all four sorted-subset donors had higher generation probabilities than non-shared clonotypes. A generally larger estimated richness was seen in naive subsets than in memory subsets.

This clonotype was obtained from a woman aged 25-40 years in good health. Sequencing was performed on naive CD8+ T cells sorted from blood. The chain recombines TRBV11-2 with TRBJ2-1; D not resolved. This CDR3 reads CASSLGRPYEQFF. The CDR3 nucleotides are TGTGCCAGCAGCTTAGGGCGCCCCTATGAGCAGTTCTTC.